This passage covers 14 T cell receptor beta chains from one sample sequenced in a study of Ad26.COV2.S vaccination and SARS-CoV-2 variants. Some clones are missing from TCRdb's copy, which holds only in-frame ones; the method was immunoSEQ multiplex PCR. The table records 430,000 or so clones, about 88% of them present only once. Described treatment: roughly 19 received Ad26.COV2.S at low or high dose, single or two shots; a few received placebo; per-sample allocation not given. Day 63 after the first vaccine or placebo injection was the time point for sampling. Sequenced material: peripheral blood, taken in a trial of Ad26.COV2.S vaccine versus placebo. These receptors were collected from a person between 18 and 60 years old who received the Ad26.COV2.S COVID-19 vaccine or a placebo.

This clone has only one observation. DNA of the CDR3: TGTGCCAGCAGGGCGGGCAGGTATAGCACAGATACGCAGTATTTT. Its protein product is CASRAGRYSTDTQYF. This chain connects TRBV6-5 to TRBJ2-3, with a tentative D call TRBD2 (5 bases). The CDR3 runs to 15 residues. V was shortened by 6 bases and J by 0 bases, with 13 bases between the two germline ends. The germline gives CDR1 MNHEY, CDR2 SVGAGI.

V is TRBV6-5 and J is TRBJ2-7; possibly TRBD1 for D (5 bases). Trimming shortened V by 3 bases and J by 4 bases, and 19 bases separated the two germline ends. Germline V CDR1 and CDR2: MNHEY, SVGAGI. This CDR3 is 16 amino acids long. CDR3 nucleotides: TGTGCCAGCAGTTATGTCACGACAGCCGCAGATTACGAGCAGTACGTC. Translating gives CASSYVTTAADYEQYV.

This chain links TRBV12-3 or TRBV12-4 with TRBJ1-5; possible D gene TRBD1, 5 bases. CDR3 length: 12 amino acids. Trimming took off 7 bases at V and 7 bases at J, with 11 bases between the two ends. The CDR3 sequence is CASKGTGQPQHF. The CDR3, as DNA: TGTGCCAGCAAAGGGACTGGGCAGCCCCAGCATTTT.

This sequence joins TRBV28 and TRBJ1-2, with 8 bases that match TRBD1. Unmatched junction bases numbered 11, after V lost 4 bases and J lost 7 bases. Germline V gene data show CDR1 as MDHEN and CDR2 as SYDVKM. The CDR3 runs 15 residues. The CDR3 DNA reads TGTGCCAGCAGTTCCCCTAGGCAGGGGGCGGGTGGCTACACCTTC. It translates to CASSSPRQGAGGYTF.

The CDR3 bases are TGTGCCAGCAGCTTAGGACTCTGGAACACTGAAGCTTTCTTT. Translated: CASSLGLWNTEAFF. The V and J genes are TRBV7-2 and TRBJ1-1; D is undetermined. The CDR3 is 14 amino acids. Deletions cut 1 base from V and 1 base from J, with 7 bases between. Germline V gene data show CDR1 as SGHTA and CDR2 as FQGNSA.

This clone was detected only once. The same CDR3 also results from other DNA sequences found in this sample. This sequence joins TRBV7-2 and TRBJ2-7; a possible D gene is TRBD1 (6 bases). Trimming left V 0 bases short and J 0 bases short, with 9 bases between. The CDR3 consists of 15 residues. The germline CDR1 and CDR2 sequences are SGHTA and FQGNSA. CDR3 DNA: TGTGCCAGCAGCTTAGCGGGGGCAAGCTCCTACGAGCAGTACGTC. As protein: CASSLAGASSYEQYV.

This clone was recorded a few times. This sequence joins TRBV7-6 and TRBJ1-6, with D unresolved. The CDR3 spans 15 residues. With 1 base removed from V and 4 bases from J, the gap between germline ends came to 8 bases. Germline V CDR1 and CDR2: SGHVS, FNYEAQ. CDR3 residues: CASSLGLGYNSPLHF. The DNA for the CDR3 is TGTGCCAGCAGCTTAGGACTTGGGTATAATTCACCCCTCCACTTT.

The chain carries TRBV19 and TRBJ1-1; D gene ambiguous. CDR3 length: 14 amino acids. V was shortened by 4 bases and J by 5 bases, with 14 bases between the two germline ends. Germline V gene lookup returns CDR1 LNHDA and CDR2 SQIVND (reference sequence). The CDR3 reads CASSKSQGRTEAFF. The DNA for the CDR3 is TGTGCCAGTAGTAAGTCACAAGGGAGGACTGAAGCTTTCTTT.

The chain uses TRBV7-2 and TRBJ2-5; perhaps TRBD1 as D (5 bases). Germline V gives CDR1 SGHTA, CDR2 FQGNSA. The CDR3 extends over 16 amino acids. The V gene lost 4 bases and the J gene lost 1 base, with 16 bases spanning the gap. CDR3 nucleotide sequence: TGTGCCAGCAGCTACCAGGGCATCCAAATCCAAGAGACCCAGTACTTC. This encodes CASSYQGIQIQETQYF.

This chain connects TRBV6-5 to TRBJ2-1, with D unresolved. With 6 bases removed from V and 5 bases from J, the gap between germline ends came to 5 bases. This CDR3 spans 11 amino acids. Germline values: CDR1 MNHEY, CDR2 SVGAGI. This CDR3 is CASSRNNEQFF. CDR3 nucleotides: TGTGCCAGCAGCCGTAACAATGAGCAGTTCTTC.

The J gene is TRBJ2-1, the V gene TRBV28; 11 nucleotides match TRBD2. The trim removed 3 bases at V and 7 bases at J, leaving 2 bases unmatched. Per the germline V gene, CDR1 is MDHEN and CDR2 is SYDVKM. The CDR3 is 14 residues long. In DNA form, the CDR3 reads TGTGCCAGCAGTTTTAGCGGGGGGGTAAATGAGCAGTTCTTC. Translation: CASSFSGGVNEQFF. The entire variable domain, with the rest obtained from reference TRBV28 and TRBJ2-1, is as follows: DVKVTQSSRYLVKRTGEKVFLECVQDMDHENMFWYRQDPGLGLRLIYFSYDVKMKEKGDIPEGYSVSREKKERFSLILESASTNQTSMYLCASSFSGGVNEQFFGPGTRLTVL.

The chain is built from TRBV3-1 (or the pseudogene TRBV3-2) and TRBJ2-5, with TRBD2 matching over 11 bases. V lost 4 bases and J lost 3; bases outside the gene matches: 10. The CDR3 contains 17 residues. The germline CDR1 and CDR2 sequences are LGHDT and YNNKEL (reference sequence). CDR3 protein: CASSPRLAGGPEETQYF. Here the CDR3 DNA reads TGTGCCAGCAGCCCCCGATTAGCGGGGGGGCCGGAAGAGACCCAGTACTTC.

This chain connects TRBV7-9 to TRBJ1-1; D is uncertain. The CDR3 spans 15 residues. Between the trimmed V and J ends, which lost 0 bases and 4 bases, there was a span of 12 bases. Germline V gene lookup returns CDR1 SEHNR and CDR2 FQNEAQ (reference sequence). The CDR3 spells CASSLAPVGRTEAFF. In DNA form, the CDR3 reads TGTGCCAGCAGCTTAGCCCCAGTAGGGCGCACTGAAGCTTTCTTT. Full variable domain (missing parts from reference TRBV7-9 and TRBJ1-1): DTGVSQNPRHKITKRGQNVTFRCDPISEHNRLYWYRQTLGQGPEFLTYFQNEAQLEKSRLLSDRFSAERPKGSFSTLEIQRTEQGDSAMYLCASSLAPVGRTEAFFGQGTRLTVV.

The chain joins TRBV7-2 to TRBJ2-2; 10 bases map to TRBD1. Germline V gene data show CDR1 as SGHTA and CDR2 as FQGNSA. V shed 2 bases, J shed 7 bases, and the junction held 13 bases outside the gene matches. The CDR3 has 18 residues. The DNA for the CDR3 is TGTGCCAGCAGCTTAACCGGGACAGGGGTCCTGCGTGGCGGGGAGCTGTTTTTT. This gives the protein CASSLTGTGVLRGGELFF.